The sequence of this TCR beta chain was determined in a study of cytomegalovirus exposure and HLA in healthy donors. A multiplex PCR was run with 60 Vbeta primers and 13 Jbeta primers. Original processing methods: Around 10 million of the about 80 million unique TCR beta chains counted in a later analysis were shared. The assay was immunoSEQ multiplex PCR, and TCRdb's table has in-frame clones only and misses some. The V and J calls and the clone size are those of that table, but D and trimming were determined from the DNA. Altogether roughly 88,000 clones are present, 69% being singletons, with the ten largest covering 2.5% to 3%. Comments on this clone: Its matching antigen is unknown.

Losses at the gene ends were 0 bases for V and 2 bases for J; bases not matched to a gene: 6. Germline loops: CDR1 SGDLS, CDR2 YYNGEE. The CDR3 is 17 amino acids. Study-level points and caveats: Earlier analysis found most TCR beta V segments productive about 87% or about 30% of the time. Some segments of the V type, notably TRBV6-2 and TRBV6-3, were excluded as indistinguishable. The classifier reportedly diagnosed cytomegalovirus status with high specificity and sensitivity.

The specimen sequenced was PBMCs. This TCR was sampled from a man in his fifties or sixties in good health and CMV-seronegative. This rearrangement joins TRBV9 to TRBJ2-3; 10 bases are shared with TRBD2. The CDR3 region has the DNA TGTGCCAGCAGCGTAGCTGGGAGCGGGGGGGCCACAGATACGCAGTATTTT. As protein: CASSVAGSGGATDTQYF.